This T cell receptor beta chain was captured in a study of regulatory T cells in long-lasting Graves disease. Arm-PCR with iRepertoire HTBI primers amplified the CDR3 regions for these TCR beta libraries. From the multiplex PCR reads, TCRdb called clonotypes with MiXCR, one entry per CDR3 protein. The repertoire holds around 450,000 distinct CDR3 sequences, about 17% seen once, with less than 15% in the top ten. There are 13 residues in the CDR3. V lost 0 bases and J 8 bases, leaving 11 bases between the germline ends. Germline CDR1 is LGHDT and CDR2 is YNNKEL (reference sequence). Noted time point: newly diagnosed GD, antithyroid drugs for less than 3 months. Following extraction of RNA from PBMCs, that RNA was used to make the TCR library. Separately, the same data were catalogued under a study of T cells in Graves' hyperthyroidism and ophthalmopathy.

This chain links TRBV3-1 with TRBJ2-7; possibly TRBD2 for D (5 bases). The clonotype comes from a man between 35 and 55 years old with Graves disease. Sequences were derived from peripheral blood mononuclear cells (PBMCs), sampled at new diagnosis, from a patient treated with antithyroid drugs. CDR3 nucleotides: TGTGCCAGCAGCCAAGATCAAGGCGGGCAGCAGTACTTC. It encodes CASSQDQGGQQYF.